This TCR beta chain was sequenced in a study of cytomegalovirus exposure and HLA in healthy donors. This clone has only a few counts. Its target is unknown. The germline gene is not matched at one end of the junction; a read error may be the cause. Within the sample, other DNA sequences also encode this same CDR3. Whole-study findings and limits: Three CMV-associated chains proved CMV antigen-specific in vitro. Follow-up analysis seemed to connect common viral pathogens with several of the most significant clusters identified. Diagnosis of cytomegalovirus status made by the classifier reportedly showed high specificity and sensitivity.

The study ran its PCR with 60 Vbeta and 13 Jbeta primers. TCRdb's table, derived via immunoSEQ multiplex PCR, lists solely in-frame clones and lacks some. The sample has about 130,000 clones; approximately 8.7% are singletons. The sequence was obtained from a man aged 40-49 years in good health and CMV-seronegative. Input material: PBMCs.

CDR3 residues: CAPKGLSNSPLHF. Written as DNA, the CDR3 is TGTGCCCCAAAGGGGTTATCCAATTCACCCCTACACTTT. The rearrangement links TRBV10-3 to TRBJ1-6, with a possible D match to TRBD1 (5 bases). The germline CDR1 and CDR2 sequences are ENHRY and SYGVKD. This CDR3 has 13 residues.